Shown below are 22 T cell receptor beta chains from a single sample sequenced in a study of T cell responses to AZD1222 COVID-19 vaccine (dated by TCRdb to the early 2020s). Per the publication, the time point label means: about 28 days (+/-7) after the second vaccine dose. The protocol used for the library was the immunoSEQ multiplex PCR assay. Imported from immuneACCESS, the table was reduced by TCRdb to in-frame sequences with V and J called. These copies leave out some clones; in studies compared against another copy, an unresolved V gene accounts for under half, and the cause of the remainder is not known. This sample holds about 130,000 clones; roughly 92% were observed only once. The top ten clonotypes cover about 1.1% of the sample. The material sequenced was peripheral blood, taken 28 days after the second AZD1222 dose. These receptors came from an adult who received the AZD1222 COVID-19 vaccine.

The chain carries TRBV5-5 and TRBJ2-2; a weak D match, TRBD2 (5 bases). Trimming removed 6 bases from V and 5 bases from J, with 17 bases in between. The germline CDR1 and CDR2 sequences are SGHKS and YYEKEE (reference sequence). This CDR3 has 15 residues. CDR3 bases: TGTGCCAGCAAGGACGGCCGACTATGGACCGGGGAGCTGTTTTTT. This gives the protein CASKDGRLWTGELFF.

The chain carries TRBV21-1 and TRBJ2-7; the tabulated D call, TRBD1, remains unverified against the DNA. TRBV21-1 is noted as a pseudogene. The CDR3 spans 14 residues. CDR3 residues: CASNGDSFSYEQYF. In nucleotides, the CDR3 is TGTGCCAGCAACGGTGACAGCTTCTCCTACGAGCAGTACTTC.

The rearrangement uses TRBV10-1 and TRBJ2-1, with 8 nucleotides matching TRBD1. This CDR3 contains 16 residues. Per germline, CDR1 WNHNN and CDR2 SYGVQD (reference sequence). The trim removed 4 bases at V and 1 base at J, leaving 6 bases unmatched. The CDR3 DNA is TGCGCCAGCAGTGGTTGCAGGGGGCAGTCCTACAATGAGCAGTTCTTC. Protein product: CASSGCRGQSYNEQFF.

The CDR3 is CASSGAGSPLHF. In nucleotides, the CDR3 is TGTGCCAGCTCAGGGGCTGGGTCACCCCTCCACTTT. V is TRBV28 and J is TRBJ1-6; possible D gene TRBD1, 6 bases. Trimming removed 8 bases from V and 10 bases from J, with 12 bases in between. Germline values: CDR1 MDHEN, CDR2 SYDVKM. The CDR3 runs 12 residues.

The rearrangement joins TRBV6-1 to TRBJ1-1, with D uncertain. CDR1 MNHNS and CDR2 SASEGT come from the germline V gene. V gave up 1 base and J gave up 3 bases, with 6 bases separating them. The CDR3 sequence is 13 residues long. The DNA of the CDR3 is TGTGCCAGCAGTGAAGTTAGTGACACTGAAGCTTTCTTT. Translated: CASSEVSDTEAFF.

V and J are TRBV3-1 (or the pseudogene TRBV3-2) and TRBJ2-3, with D uncertain. The CDR3 has 18 residues. Between the trimmed V and J ends, which lost 4 bases and 5 bases, there was a span of 25 bases. CDR1 is LGHDT, CDR2 YNNKEL, per germline (reference sequence). DNA for the CDR3: TGTGCCAGCAGCCGAACCGCAACGGTCTATTTCTCGATAGATACGCAGTATTTT. This sequence encodes CASSRTATVYFSIDTQYF.

The chain carries TRBV19 and TRBJ1-1; D is unresolved. Germline CDR1 and CDR2: LNHDA and SQIVND (reference sequence). V was clipped by 3 bases and J by 1 base, with 6 bases between them. The length of the CDR3 is 13 residues. The CDR3 coding sequence is TGTGCCAGTAGTATTAACGGGAACACTGAAGCTTTCTTT. As protein: CASSINGNTEAFF.

This rearrangement joins TRBV7-2 to TRBJ1-1; 7 bases agree with TRBD1. J was trimmed by 5 bases and V by 2 bases; bases with no gene match: 5. This CDR3 is built from 14 residues. Germline V gene sequence: CDR1 SGHTA, CDR2 FQGNSA. Here the CDR3 reads CASSLPGQRTEAFF. DNA of the CDR3: TGTGCCAGCAGCTTACCGGGACAGAGGACTGAAGCTTTCTTT.

This chain's CDR3 is CASSSPGGTEAFF. The DNA of the CDR3 is TGTGCCAGCAGTTCCCCGGGGGGTACTGAAGCTTTCTTT. The chain carries TRBV6-5 and TRBJ1-1; perhaps TRBD1 as D (5 bases). The V end lost 4 bases, the J end lost 5 bases, and 11 bases lay between the germline ends. The CDR3 has 13 amino acids. The V gene's germline CDR1 is MNHEY and CDR2 SVGAGI.

The CDR3 coding sequence is TGTGCCAGCAGCGAATCTAGCGGGACCCCCACCGGGGAGCTGTTTTTT. Protein: CASSESSGTPTGELFF. This sequence joins TRBV7-2 and TRBJ2-2, with 9 bases lining up with TRBD2. V lost 5 bases to trimming and J lost 4 bases; unmatched junction nucleotides: 8. Germline CDR1 reads SGHTA; CDR2 reads FQGNSA. The CDR3 extends over 16 amino acids.

The rearrangement joins TRBV5-6 to TRBJ2-1, with a possible D match to TRBD2 (6 bases). This CDR3 has 14 amino acids. The V end lost 0 bases, the J end lost 2 bases, and 6 bases lay between the germline ends. Germline loops: CDR1 SGHDT, CDR2 YYEEEE. CDR3 amino acids: CASSLGLAYNEQFF. The CDR3, as DNA: TGTGCCAGCAGCTTGGGACTAGCCTACAATGAGCAGTTCTTC.

The chain employs TRBV6-5 and TRBJ1-1; maybe TRBD1 (5 bases). The CDR3 is 15 amino acids. V lost 6 bases and J 3 bases, leaving 17 bases between the germline ends. Germline CDR1 and CDR2: MNHEY and SVGAGI. CDR3 sequence reads: CASSPWQGRDTEAFF. The DNA of the CDR3 is TGTGCCAGCAGCCCCTGGCAGGGCCGGGACACTGAAGCTTTCTTT.

The chain recombines TRBV7-8 with TRBJ2-1; D not resolved. The CDR3 loop spans 16 amino acids. V was clipped by 1 base and J by 3 bases, with 13 bases between them. From germline, CDR1 is SGHVS and CDR2 FQNEAQ. The CDR3 DNA reads as TGTGCCAGCAGCTTAGTTGATTGGCGGAACTACAATGAGCAGTTCTTC. Protein sequence: CASSLVDWRNYNEQFF.

The V gene is TRBV5-1, the J gene TRBJ2-7, with no clear D. The V gene's germline CDR1 is SGHRS and CDR2 YFSETQ. CDR3 length: 15 residues. V was pared by 0 bases and J by 3 bases, with 13 bases between. Here the CDR3 reads CASSLGDSRGYEQYF. CDR3 in DNA: TGCGCCAGCAGCTTGGGGGATTCTCGTGGCTACGAGCAGTACTTC.

V gene TRBV5-5 combines with J gene TRBJ1-4, with 7 positions matching TRBD1. Germline CDR1 is SGHKS and CDR2 is YYEKEE (reference sequence). This CDR3 is 12 amino acids long. V shed 7 bases, J shed 8 bases, and the junction held 5 bases outside the gene matches. CDR3 residues: CASRDRGEKLFF. The CDR3 DNA reads TGTGCCAGCCGGGACAGAGGGGAAAAACTGTTTTTT. Full variable domain (missing parts from reference TRBV5-5 and TRBJ1-4): DAGVTQSPTHLIKTRGQQVTLRCSPISGHKSVSWYQQVLGQGPQFIFQYYEKEERGRGNFPDRFSARQFPNYSSELNVNALLLGDSALYLCASRDRGEKLFFGSGTQLSVL.

This sequence joins TRBV7-9 and TRBJ2-2; D may be TRBD1 or TRBD2 (5 bases each). Germline values: CDR1 SEHNR, CDR2 FQNEAQ (reference sequence). The CDR3 runs 15 residues. The ends were cut back, 6 bases at V and 6 bases at J, with 17 bases in the middle. Here the CDR3 DNA reads TGTGCCAGCAGTTCAATACTCGGGGCGGCCGGGGAGCTGTTTTTT. It yields the protein CASSSILGAAGELFF.

As DNA, the CDR3 is TGTGCCAGCAGCTTAGAGGCGCGGGAAAAACTGTTTTTT. It encodes CASSLEAREKLFF. The chain links TRBV11-3 to TRBJ1-4; D gene ambiguous. The V gene's germline CDR1 is SGHNT and CDR2 YENEEA. The CDR3 contains 13 residues. V was cut by 0 bases and J by 8 bases, with 7 bases left in between.

CDR3: CASSSRGHPTYEQYF. The CDR3 nucleotides read TGTGCCAGCAGTTCTCGGGGGCACCCTACCTACGAGCAGTACTTC. V gene TRBV28 combines with J gene TRBJ2-7; D possibly matches TRBD1 or TRBD2 (6 bases each). This CDR3 comprises 15 residues. Trimming took 4 bases from V and 2 from J, leaving 15 bases between them. The germline V gene encodes CDR1 MDHEN and CDR2 SYDVKM.

The V call is TRBV5-6, the J call TRBJ2-7; 10 positions agree with TRBD2. Germline trimming cut 4 bases from V and 2 bases from J; bases unmatched to any gene: 3. Germline values: CDR1 SGHDT, CDR2 YYEEEE. The CDR3 spans 14 residues. Here the CDR3 reads CASSSLAGAYEQYF. The CDR3 DNA follows: TGTGCCAGCAGCAGTCTAGCGGGGGCCTACGAGCAGTACTTC.

The count of this clone is one. DNA for the CDR3: TGTGCCAGCAGCCAAGGGGCGGCTATGAACACTGAAGCTTTCTTT. Translation gives CASSQGAAMNTEAFF. The V and J genes are TRBV4-2 and TRBJ1-1, with D unresolved. The CDR3 is 15 residues long. Germline CDR1 is LGHNA and CDR2 is YNFKEQ. Trimming took off 1 base at V and 0 bases at J, with 9 bases between the two ends.

The chain recombines TRBV2 with TRBJ2-3; 7 bases agree with TRBD2. CDR3 size: 14 residues. The germline gives CDR1 SNHLY, CDR2 FYNNEI. With V trimmed by 5 bases and J by 5 bases, 7 bases remained unmatched. CDR3 amino acids: CASSYERGVDTQYF. DNA of the CDR3: TGTGCCAGCAGTTATGAGCGGGGAGTAGATACGCAGTATTTT.

CDR3 sequence reads: CASSKDESNQPQHF. The CDR3 DNA reads as TGTGCCAGCAGCAAAGATGAAAGCAATCAGCCCCAGCATTTT. The chain carries TRBV21-1 and TRBJ1-5. TRBV21-1 corresponds to a pseudogene. CDR3 length: 14 amino acids.